The rows below give T cell receptor beta chains drawn from one sample of a study of blood T cell repertoires in COVID-19. The repertoire was sequenced with immunoSEQ multiplex PCR; TCRdb's copy has only in-frame clones and lacks some. The table shows tens of thousands of clones, with around 88% occurring only once. Sequencing input: peripheral blood. The receptors were gathered from a woman between 65 and 79 years old with acute or convalescent COVID-19. The CDR3 runs from the conserved cysteine through the conserved F or W. Clone sizes are given selectively: once, few, many, or a class where the clone is expanded.

abundance: few; v_gene: TRBV5-5; j_gene: TRBJ1-2; CDR3aa: CASSLANYGYTF
abundance: .; v_gene: TRBV19; j_gene: TRBJ2-1; CDR3aa: CASSISGGRNNEQFF
abundance: .; v_gene: TRBV2; j_gene: TRBJ1-2; CDR3aa: CAGSPTGFIGYTF
abundance: .; v_gene: TRBV24-1; j_gene: TRBJ2-7; CDR3aa: CATSDFLAGGPYYEQYF
abundance: .; v_gene: TRBV27; j_gene: TRBJ2-1; CDR3aa: CASSRRADGNEQFF
abundance: .; v_gene: TRBV9; j_gene: TRBJ1-1; CDR3aa: CASSAPRGEDTEAFF
abundance: .; v_gene: TRBV5-4; j_gene: TRBJ2-3; CDR3aa: CASIPDGGTSTDTQYF
abundance: .; v_gene: TRBV5-4; j_gene: TRBJ2-5; CDR3aa: CASSEDRPRETQYF
abundance: .; v_gene: TRBV28; j_gene: TRBJ1-6; CDR3aa: CASRDRGQTPLHF
abundance: .; v_gene: TRBV5-1; j_gene: TRBJ1-2; CDR3aa: CASSLPGGDRYTF
abundance: .; v_gene: TRBV5-5; j_gene: TRBJ2-2; CDR3aa: CASSLSPAGELFF
abundance: .; v_gene: TRBV30; j_gene: TRBJ1-2; CDR3aa: CAWSLTGTNYGYTF
abundance: .; v_gene: TRBV28; j_gene: TRBJ1-2; CDR3aa: CASSLQGNYGYTF
abundance: .; v_gene: TRBV6-5; j_gene: TRBJ1-2; CDR3aa: CASSYGDRINYGYTF
abundance: .; v_gene: TRBV5-1; j_gene: TRBJ1-5; CDR3aa: CASSLGDSSNQPQHF
abundance: once; v_gene: TRBV15; j_gene: TRBJ1-3; CDR3aa: CATSSNRVKGNTIYF
abundance: .; v_gene: TRBV5-1; j_gene: TRBJ2-2; CDR3aa: CASSSQANTGELFF
abundance: .; v_gene: TRBV27; j_gene: TRBJ1-2; CDR3aa: CASSSHRQGADYGYTF
abundance: .; v_gene: TRBV6-8; j_gene: TRBJ1-1; CDR3aa: CASRVPGGNTEAFF
abundance: once; v_gene: TRBV7-2; j_gene: TRBJ2-1; CDR3aa: CASSLGRGEQFF
abundance: .; v_gene: TRBV29-1; j_gene: TRBJ2-3; CDR3aa: CSGGQGSSTDTQYF
abundance: .; v_gene: TRBV4-1; j_gene: TRBJ1-3; CDR3aa: CASSQPSLGGGNTIYF
abundance: .; v_gene: TRBV9; j_gene: TRBJ1-2; CDR3aa: CASSPGQGARGYTF
abundance: .; v_gene: TRBV27; j_gene: TRBJ1-1; CDR3aa: CASSLSGHTEAFF
abundance: .; v_gene: TRBV25-1; j_gene: TRBJ2-1; CDR3aa: CASSETTGFTFINEQFF